Below, one T cell receptor (beta chain) is given with its context. These data belong to a study of cytomegalovirus exposure and HLA in healthy donors. Germline CDR1 and CDR2: GTSNPN and SVGIG (reference sequence). The V and J ends lost 0 bases and 6 bases, in that order; junction bases with no gene match: 8. The CDR3 is 15 residues long. The PCR had 60 Vbeta and 13 Jbeta primers. Sequencing used immunoSEQ multiplex PCR; TCRdb keeps in-frame clones, though not all of them. The sample lists around 64,000 clones; around 74% were seen once. Sequences were obtained from PBMCs. V gene TRBV30 combines with J gene TRBJ2-3, with 8 bases lining up with TRBD1. This clonotype was obtained from a woman aged 30 to 39 in good health and CMV-seropositive. The CDR3 protein is CAWSVRDRITDTQYF. The CDR3 bases are TGTGCCTGGAGTGTAAGGGACAGGATAACGGATACGCAGTATTTT.